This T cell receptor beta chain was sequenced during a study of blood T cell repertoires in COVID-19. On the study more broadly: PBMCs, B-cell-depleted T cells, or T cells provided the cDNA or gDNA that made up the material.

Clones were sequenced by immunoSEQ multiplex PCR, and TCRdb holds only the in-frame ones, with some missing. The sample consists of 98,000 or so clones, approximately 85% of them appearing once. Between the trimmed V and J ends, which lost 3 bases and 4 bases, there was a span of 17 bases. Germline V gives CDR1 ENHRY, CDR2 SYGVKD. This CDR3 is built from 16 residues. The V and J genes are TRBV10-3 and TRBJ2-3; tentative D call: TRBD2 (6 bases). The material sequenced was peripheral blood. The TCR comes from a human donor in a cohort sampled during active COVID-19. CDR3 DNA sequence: TGTGCCATCAGTGACCGGGCTAGCGAATATGCAGATACGCAGTATTTT. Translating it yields CAISDRASEYADTQYF.